These T cell receptor beta chains were read from a single sample in a study of blood T cell repertoires in COVID-19. Generated by immunoSEQ multiplex PCR, the TCRdb table keeps only in-frame clones and is missing some. The profile covers 190,000 or so clones, with 84% appearing a single time and less than 8.5% taken by the ten largest. Sample: PBMCs or T cells enriched from blood (not recorded which). These TCRs come from a man aged 35-49 years who had recovered from COVID-19. CDR3s include the opening cysteine and the closing phenylalanine or tryptophan. Clone size is not always given. Where it is, it says once, few, many or a class for expanded clones.

V: TRBV3-1/TRBV3-2
J: TRBJ1-2
length: 18
size: -
CDR3: CASSPRTGVDFFNYGYTF

V: TRBV19
J: TRBJ2-7
length: 14
size: few
CDR3: CASSLPTENYEQYF

V: TRBV4-1
J: TRBJ2-3
length: 14
size: -
CDR3: CASSQTGSTDTQYF

V: TRBV10-1
J: TRBJ1-1
length: 13
size: few
CDR3: CASRGQRNTEAFF

V: TRBV19
J: TRBJ1-1
length: 15
size: -
CDR3: CASSIWQGASTEAFF

V: TRBV5-3
J: TRBJ2-3
length: 14
size: -
CDR3: CATPATRSTDTQYF

V: TRBV25-1
J: TRBJ1-1
length: 12
size: once
CDR3: CASSDRNTEAFF

V: TRBV6-2/TRBV6-3
J: TRBJ2-7
length: 14
size: -
CDR3: CASSYTWDRVEHYF

V: TRBV5-5
J: TRBJ1-1
length: 14
size: -
CDR3: CASSQGHSNTEAFF

V: TRBV24-1
J: TRBJ2-1
length: 16
size: -
CDR3: CATSDFPGGQGDEQFF

V: TRBV5-6
J: TRBJ2-3
length: 16
size: -
CDR3: CASSLTSGRNTDTQYF

V: TRBV19
J: TRBJ1-6
length: 13
size: few
CDR3: CASSDSTNSPLHF

V: TRBV5-1
J: TRBJ2-2
length: 15
size: -
CDR3: CASSGADSNTGELFF

V: TRBV6-6
J: TRBJ1-1
length: 14
size: -
CDR3: CASSNRAGGTEAFF

V: TRBV10-3
J: TRBJ1-2
length: 15
size: -
CDR3: CAISESGTQSYGYTF

V: TRBV4-1
J: TRBJ2-1
length: 14
size: -
CDR3: CASSQDRTPGGQFF

V: TRBV10-1
J: TRBJ2-1
length: 16
size: -
CDR3: CASREELAVKTDEQFF

V: TRBV18
J: TRBJ1-1
length: 15
size: -
CDR3: CASSHTGQPNTEAFF

V: TRBV10-3
J: TRBJ1-2
length: 12
size: -
CDR3: CAISRTGEGYTF

V: TRBV9
J: TRBJ1-6
length: 17
size: -
CDR3: CASSGVRRFGGNSPLHF

V: TRBV7-9
J: TRBJ1-4
length: 16
size: few
CDR3: CASSELGVRTNEKLFF

V: TRBV15
J: TRBJ2-3
length: 14
size: few
CDR3: CATSRAYSTDTQYF

V: TRBV29-1
J: TRBJ1-5
length: 13
size: -
CDR3: CSVGQGGNQPQHF

V: TRBV7-6
J: TRBJ2-7
length: 11
size: -
CDR3: CASSSVHEQYF

V: TRBV7-9
J: TRBJ1-2
length: 15
size: -
CDR3: CASSLEAGEYYGYTF

V: TRBV6-5
J: TRBJ1-3
length: 14
size: -
CDR3: CASQDRGIGNTIYF

V: TRBV25-1
J: TRBJ1-6
length: 15
size: many
CDR3: CASSERTALNSPLHF

V: TRBV27
J: TRBJ2-3
length: 16
size: -
CDR3: CASTPTDRGTTDTQYF

V: TRBV9
J: TRBJ2-1
length: 15
size: -
CDR3: CASSVGTAGSNEQFF

V: TRBV30
J: TRBJ1-4
length: 13
size: -
CDR3: CACEGATNEKLFF

V: TRBV29-1
J: TRBJ1-5
length: 14
size: -
CDR3: CSVGTGGGNQPQHF

V: TRBV27
J: TRBJ1-6
length: 15
size: few
CDR3: CASSSGTGYNSPLHF

V: TRBV30
J: TRBJ1-2
length: 15
size: -
CDR3: CAWERRDRFADGYTF

V: TRBV5-6
J: TRBJ1-1
length: 13
size: -
CDR3: CASSLGFNTEAFF

V: TRBV4-1
J: TRBJ1-1
length: 16
size: -
CDR3: CASKQGRSQGNTEAFF

V: TRBV19
J: TRBJ2-2
length: 15
size: few
CDR3: CASSVDRAYTGELFF

V: TRBV3-1/TRBV3-2
J: TRBJ1-6
length: 14
size: -
CDR3: CASSQGVRNSPLHF

V: TRBV5-6
J: TRBJ2-5
length: 11
size: -
CDR3: CASSGTQTQYF

V: TRBV7-9
J: TRBJ1-2
length: 13
size: -
CDR3: CASSPQGNYGYTF

V: TRBV5-1
J: TRBJ2-7
length: 12
size: -
CDR3: CASSYRDNEQYF

V: TRBV3-1/TRBV3-2
J: TRBJ2-1
length: 16
size: -
CDR3: CASSRALSGGYNEQFF

V: TRBV4-2
J: TRBJ2-1
length: 16
size: -
CDR3: CASSQERHRVGDEQFF

V: TRBV30
J: TRBJ1-5
length: 15
size: -
CDR3: CAWSARGFSNQPQHF

V: TRBV4-3
J: TRBJ1-4
length: 16
size: few
CDR3: CASSHNTGGTNEKLFF

V: TRBV19
J: TRBJ1-1
length: 14
size: -
CDR3: CASSMWNGEEQAFF

V: TRBV6-2/TRBV6-3
J: TRBJ2-4
length: 15
size: -
CDR3: CASRPRTGGGNIQYF

V: TRBV10-3
J: TRBJ1-5
length: 15
size: -
CDR3: CAISESGGLNQPQHF

V: TRBV10-3
J: TRBJ1-1
length: 14
size: -
CDR3: CATGYSGGPTEAFF

V: TRBV29-1
J: TRBJ1-5
length: 13
size: -
CDR3: CSVAGNRNQPQHF

V: TRBV6-5
J: TRBJ2-2
length: 15
size: -
CDR3: CARRQTFKNTGELFF

V: TRBV24-1
J: TRBJ1-1
length: 12
size: -
CDR3: CATSVSGTEAFF

V: TRBV4-1
J: TRBJ1-2
length: 15
size: -
CDR3: CASSPTGRESYGYTF

V: TRBV21-1
J: TRBJ1-1
length: 15
size: -
CDR3: CASSISCLGNTEAFF